This T cell receptor (beta chain) was observed in a study of regulatory T cells in long-lasting Graves disease. Time point indicated: newly diagnosed GD, antithyroid drugs for less than 3 months. Making the TCR library involved RNA that had been extracted from PBMCs. Recruitment took place at an endocrinology department in Xi'an, China. With iRepertoire HTBI primers and Arm-PCR of CDR3 regions, TCR beta libraries were built. TCRdb reanalysed the multiplex PCR reads using MiXCR and keeps one entry per CDR3 protein. Counted here are 620,000 or so distinct CDR3 sequences, 15% to 20% occurring once; the ten biggest clones make up approximately 20%. Trimming removed 0 bases from V and 0 bases from J, with 11 bases in between. Germline loops: CDR1 MNHEY, CDR2 SMNVEV (reference sequence). The CDR3 is 17 amino acids. For this clonotype: As yet, its antigen is unknown.

Points from the study as a whole: Patients with persistent Graves' had lower TCR diversity than newly diagnosed patients.

Another study also made use of these data, one on T cells in Graves' hyperthyroidism and ophthalmopathy.

Specimen: peripheral blood mononuclear cells (PBMCs), collected at new diagnosis, from a patient treated with antithyroid drugs. The chain links TRBV27 to TRBJ2-2; D unclear. This clonotype was sampled from a woman aged 30 to 39 with Graves disease. CDR3 protein: CASSLSIGVANTGELFF. The CDR3 DNA reads as TGTGCCAGCAGTTTATCGATCGGTGTCGCGAACACCGGGGAGCTGTTTTTT.